What follows are 11 T cell receptor beta chains derived from one specimen sequenced in a study of cytomegalovirus exposure and HLA in healthy donors. The PCR ran on 60 Vbeta and 13 Jbeta primers. Profiling relied on immunoSEQ multiplex PCR, and the TCRdb table lists in-frame clones only, not all of them. The sample lists more than 50,000 clones; over 75% were seen once. Source material: PBMCs. The receptors were gathered from a female donor in good health and CMV-seronegative.

The J gene is TRBJ2-3, the V gene TRBV5-6, with 7 bases that match TRBD2. Looked up from germline, CDR1 is SGHDT and CDR2 is YYEEEE. With 0 bases clipped from V and 5 bases from J, the junction kept 6 bases outside the gene matches. The CDR3 sequence is 15 residues long. The CDR3 DNA follows: TGTGCCAGCAGCTTGGCCGGCGGGGGTCAAGATACGCAGTATTTT. The encoded protein is CASSLAGGGQDTQYF.

The chain joins TRBV6-5 to TRBJ2-1; D ambiguous. The germline gives CDR1 MNHEY, CDR2 SVGAGI. V was cut by 0 bases and J by 4 bases, with 4 bases left in between. This CDR3 comprises 13 residues. The DNA for the CDR3 is TGTGCCAGCAGTTACTCACATTACAATGAGCAGTTCTTC. Amino acids: CASSYSHYNEQFF.

This chain links TRBV9 with TRBJ1-1; 10 bases line up with TRBD1. The CDR3 spans 16 residues. V gave up 0 bases and J gave up 1 base; unmatched junction bases: 3. Germline lookup yields CDR1 SGDLS and CDR2 YYNGEE. The CDR3 DNA reads TGTGCCAGCAGCGTAGGTGGGACAGGGGCGAACACTGAAGCTTTCTTT. Translating it yields CASSVGGTGANTEAFF.

This clone has more than one count but fewer than ten. The chain recombines TRBV5-1 with TRBJ2-7; no clear D gene. Germline CDR1 and CDR2: SGHRS and YFSETQ. V gave up 0 bases and J gave up 6 bases, with 13 bases separating them. The CDR3 contains 14 residues. In DNA, the CDR3 is TGCGCCAGCAGCTTGGCCGGCGGCAGTAGCGAGCAGTACTTC. Its protein product is CASSLAGGSSEQYF.

J is TRBJ1-4 and V is TRBV18; no definite D call. V shed 0 bases and J shed 0 bases, with 11 bases lying between them. In germline, CDR1 is KGHSH, CDR2 LQKENI. CDR3 length: 17 residues. The CDR3 is CASSPPLADTTNEKLFF. Written as DNA, the CDR3 is TGTGCCAGCTCACCACCGTTGGCAGACACAACTAATGAAAAACTGTTTTTT.

The chain uses TRBV11-3 and TRBJ2-2; 8 nucleotides line up with TRBD1. CDR1 is SGHNT and CDR2 is YENEEA in the germline V gene. The CDR3 runs to 15 residues. After removal of 5 bases from V and 6 bases from J, the junction contained 8 bases not matched to a gene. CDR3 DNA sequence: TGTGCCAGCAGCCTCGGACAGGGAAGGTCCGGGGAGCTGTTTTTT. Its protein is CASSLGQGRSGELFF.

The rearrangement links TRBV5-6 to TRBJ2-3; 11 nucleotides match TRBD2. V shed 1 base, J shed 6 bases, and the junction held 7 bases outside the gene matches. The V gene's germline CDR1 is SGHDT and CDR2 YYEEEE. The CDR3 is 16 amino acids. In nucleotides, the CDR3 is TGTGCCAGCAGCTTGTGGGCTAGCGGGAGGTCGGATACGCAGTATTTT. Encoded protein: CASSLWASGRSDTQYF.

J is TRBJ1-2 and V is TRBV6-5, with 11 positions matching TRBD1. V was pared by 8 bases and J by 5 bases, with 10 bases of the junction left unmatched. From germline, CDR1 is MNHEY and CDR2 SVGAGI. The CDR3 extends over 15 amino acids. The DNA for the CDR3 is TGTGCCAGCGCTCCCCGGGACAGGGGGGTATATGGCTACACCTTC. Protein product: CASAPRDRGVYGYTF.

V gene TRBV28 combines with J gene TRBJ2-7; no definite D call. Germline values: CDR1 MDHEN, CDR2 SYDVKM. V lost 10 bases and J 0 bases, leaving 7 bases between the germline ends. This CDR3 has 11 residues. Here the CDR3 reads CATWSSYEQYF. The CDR3 DNA reads TGTGCCACTTGGAGCTCCTACGAGCAGTACTTC.

V and J are TRBV11-2 and TRBJ2-7; 7 bases are a match to TRBD2. V lost 1 base to trimming and J lost 4 bases; unmatched junction nucleotides: 4. The germline CDR1 and CDR2 sequences are SGHAT and FQNNGV. The CDR3 length is 14 residues. The DNA of the CDR3 is TGTGCCAGCAGCTTAGGGTCACTAGCGTACGAGCAGTACTTC. The encoded protein is CASSLGSLAYEQYF.

CDR3 protein: CASSKSGLKAADEQFF. The CDR3, as DNA: TGTGCCAGCTCAAAGTCCGGGTTGAAAGCAGCGGATGAGCAGTTCTTC. The V call is TRBV18, the J call TRBJ2-1, with D possibly TRBD2 on 5 matching bases. The V end was cut by 5 bases, the J end by 8 bases, with 22 bases between. CDR3 length: 16 residues. Germline CDR1 is KGHSH and CDR2 is LQKENI.